This is a list of T cell receptor beta chains from one sample in a study of blood T cells in healthy people across ages. TCRdb used MiXCR to reprocess the 5' RACE reads, holding one entry per CDR3 protein. The data show roughly 830,000 distinct CDR3 sequences, approximately 59% seen once. The sequencing sample was made of blood. These receptors all stem from a young man in good health. Both conserved end residues are part of each CDR3. A D gene is named only where the DNA matches it firmly. Size is stated for part of the rows, as once, few or many counts, or as a class when the clone is expanded.

DNA	CDR3	J	V	size	D
TGTGCCAGCAGCTTAGGGGCAGGGGTATACGCCGGGGAGCTGTTTTTT	CASSLGAGVYAGELFF	TRBJ2-2	TRBV11-2	-	-
TGTGCCAGCACCGGGGGAGGGGGCACCTACAATGAGCAGTTCTTC	CASTGGGGTYNEQFF	TRBJ2-1	TRBV9	-	-
TGTGCCAGCAGCTTAGCAGGAATCTCCTACAATGAGCAGTTCTTC	CASSLAGISYNEQFF	TRBJ2-1	TRBV7-2	-	-
TGTGCCAGCAGCTTAGGCCGGTCGGGTGAGCAGTTCTTC	CASSLGRSGEQFF	TRBJ2-1	TRBV7-2	few	-
TGTGCCAGCAGTTTAAGCAGGGCCTCCGATGGCTACACCTTC	CASSLSRASDGYTF	TRBJ1-2	TRBV12-3/TRBV12-4	few	-
TGTGCCACCGGGACAGGGATGAACACTGAAGCTTTCTTT	CATGTGMNTEAFF	TRBJ1-1	TRBV24-1	-	TRBD1
TGTGCCACCAGCAGAGATGTCGGGACTGGATCCTCTGAGCAGTTCTTC	CATSRDVGTGSSEQFF	TRBJ2-1	TRBV15	-	-
TGTGCCAGCAGCTCTAGCGGGGGGCCACGCTACGAGCAGTACTTC	CASSSSGGPRYEQYF	TRBJ2-7	TRBV7-2	-	TRBD2
TGTGCCAGCAGCTTAGGGGGCGTAAAAGAGACCCAGTACTTC	CASSLGGVKETQYF	TRBJ2-5	TRBV7-9	-	-
TGTGCCAGCAGCACTGACAATTACAATGAGCAGTTCTTC	CASSTDNYNEQFF	TRBJ2-1	TRBV5-6	many	-
TGTACCAGCAGCGATCGGGTTTATAATTCACCCCTCCACTTT	CTSSDRVYNSPLHF	TRBJ1-6	TRBV5-8	-	-
TGCAGTGCTAGTACAACCGCCGGAGGTCCTCTGGCCCAGCATTTT	CSASTTAGGPLAQHF	TRBJ1-5	TRBV20-1	-	-
TGTGCCAGCAGCCAACGGGCCTCATCCAATCAGCCCCAGCATTTT	CASSQRASSNQPQHF	TRBJ1-5	TRBV12-3/TRBV12-4	-	-
TGTGCCAGCAGTTTATTTTGGAGGGGGTCTGGGGCCAACGTCCTGACTTTC	CASSLFWRGSGANVLTF	TRBJ2-6	TRBV28	once	-
TGCAGCGCTAAGACTGGAAGTAGCACAGATACGCAGTATTTT	CSAKTGSSTDTQYF	TRBJ2-3	TRBV29-1	-	-
TGTGCCAGCAGCTCGGGACAGGGGCCCGACGAGCAGTACTTC	CASSSGQGPDEQYF	TRBJ2-7	TRBV6-5	-	TRBD1
TGTGCCTGGATACCGGACAGGCACAACACTGAAGCTTTCTTT	CAWIPDRHNTEAFF	TRBJ1-1	TRBV30	once	TRBD1
TGCAGTGCTAGAGATCCCGTTCGGGGTGCTCCCCAAGAGACCCAGTACTTC	CSARDPVRGAPQETQYF	TRBJ2-5	TRBV20-1	-	-
TGTGCCATCAAGTCGGGGGGGAGCGAAAAGGGGGAGCTGTTTTTT	CAIKSGGSEKGELFF	TRBJ2-2	TRBV10-3	-	TRBD2
TGTGCCAGCAGCTTAGTTACCGAGTCACCCCTCCACTTT	CASSLVTESPLHF	TRBJ1-6	TRBV11-1	-	-
TGTGCCAGCAGAACAGGACAGGGTAAAGATACGCAGTATTTT	CASRTGQGKDTQYF	TRBJ2-3	TRBV12-3/TRBV12-4	few	TRBD1
TGTGCCAGCACCATACTCACCTCTATTTCACCCCTCCACTTT	CASTILTSISPLHF	TRBJ1-6	TRBV12-3/TRBV12-4	-	-
TGCGCCAGCAGCCAAGTCCCTTCCTATGGCTACACCTTC	CASSQVPSYGYTF	TRBJ1-2	TRBV4-3	-	-
TGTGCCAGCAGTACGGTCGGAGAACAGTTCTTC	CASSTVGEQFF	TRBJ2-1	TRBV6-5	-	-
TGTGCCAGCAGCAGAGCTAGCCACATGCACCAAGAGACCCAGTACTTC	CASSRASHMHQETQYF	TRBJ2-5	TRBV7-2	-	-
TGTGCCAGCAGAGAAACCCCGAGCGGGGGTGGATCCTACGAGCAGTACTTC	CASRETPSGGGSYEQYF	TRBJ2-7	TRBV6-1	-	TRBD2
TGTGCCAGCAGCCCCTACGGGGTATCAGGGGCCAACGTCCTGACTTTC	CASSPYGVSGANVLTF	TRBJ2-6	TRBV27	few	-
TGTGCCAGCAGCCAAGCTCTGGGGGAGGCCTACGAGCAGTACTTC	CASSQALGEAYEQYF	TRBJ2-7	TRBV3-1	-	-
TGTGCCAGCAGTTACTTGACTAGCGGGGGGAGCTCCTACAATGAGCAGTTCTTC	CASSYLTSGGSSYNEQFF	TRBJ2-1	TRBV6-5	few	TRBD2
TGTGCCAGCAGCTTAACCCGTCGGGGGCCATCAGACAATGAGCAGTTCTTC	CASSLTRRGPSDNEQFF	TRBJ2-1	TRBV7-8	few	-
TGTGCCAGCACCCCACTACAGGGGAGCCCCATGGCCCAGTACTTC	CASTPLQGSPMAQYF	TRBJ2-5	TRBV6-1	-	TRBD1